This T cell receptor beta chain was documented in a study of radiation and T cells in renal cell carcinoma. Study findings and constraints: No pretreatment tumor biopsies were available for baseline clonotypes. From baseline, blood top tumor clonotypes peaked at 2 weeks post-radiation.

Clones were read by immunoSEQ multiplex PCR, and TCRdb kept only the in-frame ones, dropping some. Of approximately 150,000 clones detected, roughly 90% appear once; the ten largest clones hold 17%. The time point is: blood 4 weeks post-SBRT, at nephrectomy. Described treatment: 15 Gy SBRT to primary tumor, nephrectomy 4 weeks later. Nephrectomy followed 15 Gy stereotactic body radiation by 4 weeks. Comment on this clone: As yet, its antigen is unknown.

Germline assignment: CDR1 LNHNV and CDR2 YYDKDF (reference sequence). CDR3 size: 13 residues. V was trimmed by 1 base and J by 12 bases, leaving 13 bases between them. Sample: blood, taken from a patient whose treatment included radiotherapy and nephrectomy. The V call is TRBV15, the J call TRBJ2-1; D possibly corresponds to TRBD2 (5 bases). The clonotype was recovered from a woman aged 45-60 years with renal cell carcinoma. The DNA for the CDR3 is TGTGCCACCAGCAGAGCGGACGGAGGTGGGCAGTTCTTC. Residues: CATSRADGGGQFF.